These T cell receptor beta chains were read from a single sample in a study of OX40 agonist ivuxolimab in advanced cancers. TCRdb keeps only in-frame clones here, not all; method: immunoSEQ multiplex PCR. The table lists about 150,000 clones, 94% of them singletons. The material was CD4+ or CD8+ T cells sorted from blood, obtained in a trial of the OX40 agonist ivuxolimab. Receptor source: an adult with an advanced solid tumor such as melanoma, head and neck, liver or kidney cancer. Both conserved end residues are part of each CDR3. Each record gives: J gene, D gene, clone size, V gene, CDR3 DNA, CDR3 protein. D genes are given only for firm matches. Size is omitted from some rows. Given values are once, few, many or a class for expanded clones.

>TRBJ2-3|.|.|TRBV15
TGTGCCACCAGCAGAGGTCCCATGGGAGGGGGCAGGACAGATACGCAGTATTTT
CATSRGPMGGGRTDTQYF
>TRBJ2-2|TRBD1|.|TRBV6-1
TGTGCCGGCCGGACAGGGGCCAAAAACACCGGGGAGCTGTTTTTT
CAGRTGAKNTGELFF
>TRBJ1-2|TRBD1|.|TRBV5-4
TGTGCCAGCAGCGTCCGACAGGGTATCGCTAATGGCTACACCTTC
CASSVRQGIANGYTF
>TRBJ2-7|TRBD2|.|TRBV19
TGTGCCAGTAGTATATCGGGACTAGGCGAGCAGTACTTC
CASSISGLGEQYF
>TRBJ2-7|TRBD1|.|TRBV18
TGTGCCAGCTCACTTTCCGGGACAGCGGCCTACGAGCAGTACTTC
CASSLSGTAAYEQYF
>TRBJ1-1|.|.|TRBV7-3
TGTGCCAGCAGCTTAAATAGGGCCGCTGAAGCTTTCTTT
CASSLNRAAEAFF
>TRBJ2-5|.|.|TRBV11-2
TGTGCCAGCAGCTTAGATAAAAACAGTCAAGAGACCCAGTACTTC
CASSLDKNSQETQYF
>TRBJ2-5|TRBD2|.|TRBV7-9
TGTGCCAGCAGCTCTCCCCGAGGGACTAGCCTCTCCCCAGAGACCCAGTACTTC
CASSSPRGTSLSPETQYF
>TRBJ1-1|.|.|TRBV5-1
TGCGCCAGCAGCCCTCTGACAAGGGCCAGGGTGAACACTGAAGCTTTCTTT
CASSPLTRARVNTEAFF
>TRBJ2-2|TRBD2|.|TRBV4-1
TGCGCCAGCAGCCCCCAAAGGGGACTAGCGGGAGGGGAGCTGTTTTTT
CASSPQRGLAGGELFF
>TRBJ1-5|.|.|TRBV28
TGTGCCAGCAGTTTACTCGGAGTAAATAGCAATCAGCCCCAGCATTTT
CASSLLGVNSNQPQHF
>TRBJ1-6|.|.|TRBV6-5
TGTGCCAGCAGTTACGTGTCCGCGGGACCCCTCCACTTT
CASSYVSAGPLHF
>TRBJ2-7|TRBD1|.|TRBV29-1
TGCAGCGCTGGGACAGAGAGCTCCTACGAGCAGTACTTC
CSAGTESSYEQYF
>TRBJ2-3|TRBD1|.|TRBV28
TGTGCCAGCAGTTCTTACACAGGGGTCCCCACAGATACGCAGTATTTT
CASSSYTGVPTDTQYF
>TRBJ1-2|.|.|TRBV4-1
TGCGCCAGCAGCCAAGACCTACGGGGATCCTATGGCTACACCTTC
CASSQDLRGSYGYTF
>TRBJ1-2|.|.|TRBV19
TGTGCCAGTAGTCTCTCCGGGAGGTCTAACTATGGCTACACCTTC
CASSLSGRSNYGYTF
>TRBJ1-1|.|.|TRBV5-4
TGTGCCAGCAGCAGGGACGGGTGGTACACTGAAGCTTTCTTT
CASSRDGWYTEAFF
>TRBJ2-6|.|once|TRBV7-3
TGTGCCAGCAGCTTTCAGGGCCGGTCCCCTGGGGCCAACGTCCTGACTTTC
CASSFQGRSPGANVLTF
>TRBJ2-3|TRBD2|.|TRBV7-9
TGTGCCAGCAGCTTAGCCTCGACTAGCGGGGCCTCAGATACGCAGTATTTT
CASSLASTSGASDTQYF
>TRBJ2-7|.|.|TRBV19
TGTGCCAGTAGTATAGGGCCGGGAAGCTACGAGCAGTACTTC
CASSIGPGSYEQYF
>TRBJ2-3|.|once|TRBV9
TGTGCCAGCAGCGTTCCGCACCATTCAAGCACAGATACGCAGTATTTT
CASSVPHHSSTDTQYF
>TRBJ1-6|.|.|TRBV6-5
TGTGCCAGCAGCTTCAGACGGGCTCTTAATTCACCCCTCCACTTT
CASSFRRALNSPLHF
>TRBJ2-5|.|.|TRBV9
TGTGCCAGCAGCCTATTCCACCAAGAGACCCAGTACTTC
CASSLFHQETQYF
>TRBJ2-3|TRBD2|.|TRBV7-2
TGTGCCAGCAGCTTACTAGCGGGGGGCCTCACAGATACGCAGTATTTT
CASSLLAGGLTDTQYF
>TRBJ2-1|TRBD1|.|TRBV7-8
TGTGCCAGCAGCTCGGACAGGGTAGGGAATGAGCAGTTCTTC
CASSSDRVGNEQFF
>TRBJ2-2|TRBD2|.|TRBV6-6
TGTGCCAGCACCCCTGTGGGGAGGGACACCGGGGAGCTGTTTTTT
CASTPVGRDTGELFF
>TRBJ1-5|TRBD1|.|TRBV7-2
TGTGCCAGCAGCCAAGGACAGGGGGCCAGTCAGCCCCAGCATTTT
CASSQGQGASQPQHF
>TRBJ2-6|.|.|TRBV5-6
TGTGCCAGCAGCTTGGCAGGGGCCAACGTCCTGACTTTC
CASSLAGANVLTF
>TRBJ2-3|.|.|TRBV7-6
TGTGCCAGCAGCTTAGCCAGCACAGATACGCAGTATTTT
CASSLASTDTQYF
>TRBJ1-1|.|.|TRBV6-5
TGTGCCAGCAGTTACCTGGTGGGGAGCCACGGAGCTTTCTTT
CASSYLVGSHGAFF
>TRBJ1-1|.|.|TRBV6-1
TGTGCCAGCAGGGGACACTCCCTGAACACTGAAGCTTTCTTT
CASRGHSLNTEAFF
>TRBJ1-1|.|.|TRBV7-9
TGTGCCAGCAGCCTACGGGGGGACACTGAAGCTTTCTTT
CASSLRGDTEAFF
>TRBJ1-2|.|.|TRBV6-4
TGTGCCAGCAGTGAGGACAGAAACTATGGCTACACCTTC
CASSEDRNYGYTF